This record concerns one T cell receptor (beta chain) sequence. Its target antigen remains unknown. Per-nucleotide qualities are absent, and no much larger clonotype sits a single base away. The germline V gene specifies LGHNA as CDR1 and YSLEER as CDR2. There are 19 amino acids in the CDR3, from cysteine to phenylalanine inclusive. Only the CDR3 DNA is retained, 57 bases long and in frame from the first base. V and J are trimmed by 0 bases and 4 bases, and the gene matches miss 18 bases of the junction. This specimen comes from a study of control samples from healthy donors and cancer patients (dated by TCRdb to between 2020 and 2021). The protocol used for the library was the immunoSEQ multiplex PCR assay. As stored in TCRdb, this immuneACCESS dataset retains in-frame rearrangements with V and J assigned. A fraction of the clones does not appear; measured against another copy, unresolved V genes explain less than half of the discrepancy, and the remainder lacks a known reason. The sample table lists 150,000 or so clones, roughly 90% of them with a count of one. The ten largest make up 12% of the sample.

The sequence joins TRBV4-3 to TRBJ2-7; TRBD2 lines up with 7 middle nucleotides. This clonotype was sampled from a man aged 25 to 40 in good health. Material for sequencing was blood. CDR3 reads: CASSQDIGRVDSIGYEQYF. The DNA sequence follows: TGCGCCAGCAGCCAAGATATAGGGAGGGTCGATTCGATAGGGTACGAGCAGTACTTC.